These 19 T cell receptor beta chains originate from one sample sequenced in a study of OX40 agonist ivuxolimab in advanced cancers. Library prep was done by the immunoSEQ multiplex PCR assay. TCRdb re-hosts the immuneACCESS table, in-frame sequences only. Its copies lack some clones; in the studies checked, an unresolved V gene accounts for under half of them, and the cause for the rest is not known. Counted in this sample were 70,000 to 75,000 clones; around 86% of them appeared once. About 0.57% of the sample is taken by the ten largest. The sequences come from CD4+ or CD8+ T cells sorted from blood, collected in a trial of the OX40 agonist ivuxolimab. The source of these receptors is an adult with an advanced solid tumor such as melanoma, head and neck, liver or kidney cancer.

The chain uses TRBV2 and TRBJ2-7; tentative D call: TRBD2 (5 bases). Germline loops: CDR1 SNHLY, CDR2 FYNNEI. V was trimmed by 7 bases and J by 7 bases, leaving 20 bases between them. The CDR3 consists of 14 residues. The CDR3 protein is CASTRELASLEQYF. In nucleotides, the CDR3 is TGTGCCAGCACCCGGGAACTGGCTTCGCTGGAGCAGTACTTC.

CDR3 nucleotide sequence: TGTGCCAGCAGTCGCGGTGGGGATACGCAGTATTTT. It encodes CASSRGGDTQYF. This chain connects TRBV6-5 to TRBJ2-3; D unclear. The CDR3 is 12 residues long. In germline, CDR1 is MNHEY, CDR2 SVGAGI. The V gene lost 5 bases and the J gene lost 6 bases, with 9 bases spanning the gap.

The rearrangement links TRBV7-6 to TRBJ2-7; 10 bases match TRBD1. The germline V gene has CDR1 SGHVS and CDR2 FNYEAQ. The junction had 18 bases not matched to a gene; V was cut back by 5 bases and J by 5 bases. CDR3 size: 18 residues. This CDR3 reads CASSAGLDPGQGTHEQYF. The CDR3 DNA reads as TGTGCCAGCAGCGCCGGCCTCGATCCGGGACAGGGGACCCACGAGCAGTACTTC.

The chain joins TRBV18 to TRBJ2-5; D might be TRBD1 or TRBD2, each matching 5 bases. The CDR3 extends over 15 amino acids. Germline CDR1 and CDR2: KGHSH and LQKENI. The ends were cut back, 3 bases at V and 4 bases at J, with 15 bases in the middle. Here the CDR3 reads CASSPLRDPSETQYF. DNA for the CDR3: TGTGCCAGCTCACCCCTCCGGGACCCTTCAGAGACCCAGTACTTC.

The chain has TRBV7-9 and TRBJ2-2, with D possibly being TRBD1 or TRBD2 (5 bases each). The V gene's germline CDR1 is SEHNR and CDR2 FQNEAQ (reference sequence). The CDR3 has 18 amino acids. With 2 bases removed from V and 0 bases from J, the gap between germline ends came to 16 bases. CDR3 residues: CASSLTTNEGSNTGELFF. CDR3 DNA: TGTGCCAGCAGCTTAACAACCAACGAGGGGTCGAACACCGGGGAGCTGTTTTTT.

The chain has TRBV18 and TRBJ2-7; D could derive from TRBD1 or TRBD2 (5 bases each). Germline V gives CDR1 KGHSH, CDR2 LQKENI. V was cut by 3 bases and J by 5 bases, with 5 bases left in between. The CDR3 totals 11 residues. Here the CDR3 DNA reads TGTGCCAGCTCACCGGGGGACGAGCAGTACTTC. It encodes CASSPGDEQYF.

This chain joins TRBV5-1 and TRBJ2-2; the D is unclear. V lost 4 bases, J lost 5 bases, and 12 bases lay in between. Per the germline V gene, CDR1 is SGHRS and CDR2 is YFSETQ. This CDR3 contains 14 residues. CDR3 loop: CASSPSWGTGELFF. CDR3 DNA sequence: TGCGCCAGCAGCCCGTCCTGGGGAACCGGGGAGCTGTTTTTT.

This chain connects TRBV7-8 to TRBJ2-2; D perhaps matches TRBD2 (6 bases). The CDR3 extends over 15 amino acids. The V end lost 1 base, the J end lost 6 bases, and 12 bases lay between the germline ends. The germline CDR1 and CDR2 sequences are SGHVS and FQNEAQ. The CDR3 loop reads CASSLERVGAGELFF. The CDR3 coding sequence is TGTGCCAGCAGCTTAGAGCGGGTGGGGGCCGGGGAGCTGTTTTTT.

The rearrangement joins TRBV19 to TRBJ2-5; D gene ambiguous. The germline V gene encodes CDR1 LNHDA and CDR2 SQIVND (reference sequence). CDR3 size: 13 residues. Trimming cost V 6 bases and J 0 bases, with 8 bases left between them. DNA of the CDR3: TGTGCCAGTAGATCAGAGTACCAAGAGACCCAGTACTTC. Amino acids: CASRSEYQETQYF.

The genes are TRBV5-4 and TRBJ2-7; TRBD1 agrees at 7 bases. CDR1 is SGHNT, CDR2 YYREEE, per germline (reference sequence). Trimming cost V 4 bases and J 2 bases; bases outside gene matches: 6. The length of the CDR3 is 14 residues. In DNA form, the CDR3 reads TGTGCCAGCAGCCAACGGACAGGAGCCTACGAGCAGTACTTC. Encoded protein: CASSQRTGAYEQYF.

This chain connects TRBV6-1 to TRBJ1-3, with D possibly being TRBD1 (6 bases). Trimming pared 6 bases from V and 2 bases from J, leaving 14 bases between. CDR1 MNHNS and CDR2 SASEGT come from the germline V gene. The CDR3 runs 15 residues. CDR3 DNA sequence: TGTGCCAGCAGAGAAACAGGGTCGGCTGGAAACACCATATATTTT. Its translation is CASRETGSAGNTIYF.

CDR3 in amino acids: CASSTFTGMGEKLFF. Written as DNA, the CDR3 is TGCGCCAGCAGCACCTTTACAGGGATGGGGGAAAAACTGTTTTTT. The chain links TRBV5-1 to TRBJ1-4; tentatively, D is TRBD1 (6 bases). The CDR3 extends over 15 amino acids. Germline V lookup: CDR1 SGHRS, CDR2 YFSETQ. V lost 4 bases to trimming and J lost 8 bases, with 18 bases between them.

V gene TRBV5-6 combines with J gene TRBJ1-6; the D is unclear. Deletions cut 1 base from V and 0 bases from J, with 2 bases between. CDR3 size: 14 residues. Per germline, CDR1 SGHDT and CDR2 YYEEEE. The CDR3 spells CASSLSSYNSPLHF. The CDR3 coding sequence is TGTGCCAGCAGCTTGAGCTCCTATAATTCACCCCTCCACTTT. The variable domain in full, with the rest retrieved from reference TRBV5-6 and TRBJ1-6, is DAGVTQSPTHLIKTRGQQVTLRCSPKSGHDTVSWYQQALGQGPQFIFQYYEEEERQRGNFPDRFSGHQFPNYSSELNVNALLLGDSALYLCASSLSSYNSPLHFGNGTRLTVT.

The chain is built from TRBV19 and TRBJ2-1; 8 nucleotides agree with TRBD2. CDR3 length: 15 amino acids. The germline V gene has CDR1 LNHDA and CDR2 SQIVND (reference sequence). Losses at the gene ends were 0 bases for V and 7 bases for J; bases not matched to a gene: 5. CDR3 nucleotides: TGTGCCAGTAGTATAGATTCGACTAGCGCTAATGAGCAGTTCTTC. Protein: CASSIDSTSANEQFF.

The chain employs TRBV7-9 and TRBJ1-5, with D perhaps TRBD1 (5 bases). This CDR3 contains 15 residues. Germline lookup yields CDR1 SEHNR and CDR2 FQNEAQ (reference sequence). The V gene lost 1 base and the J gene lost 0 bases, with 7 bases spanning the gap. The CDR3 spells CASSLGGYSNQPQHF. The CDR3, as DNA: TGTGCCAGCAGCTTAGGGGGGTATAGCAATCAGCCCCAGCATTTT.

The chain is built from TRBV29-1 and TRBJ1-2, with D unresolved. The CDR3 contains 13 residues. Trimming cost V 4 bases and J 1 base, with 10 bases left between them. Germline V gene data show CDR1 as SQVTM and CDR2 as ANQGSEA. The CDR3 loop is CSVGGEDNYGYTF. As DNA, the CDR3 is TGCAGCGTTGGGGGAGAGGATAACTATGGCTACACCTTC. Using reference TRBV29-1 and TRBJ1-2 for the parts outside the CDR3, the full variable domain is SAVISQKPSRDICQRGTSLTIQCQVDSQVTMMFWYRQQPGQSLTLIATANQGSEATYESGFVIDKFPISRPNLTFSTLTVSNMSPEDSSIYLCSVGGEDNYGYTFGSGTRLTVV.

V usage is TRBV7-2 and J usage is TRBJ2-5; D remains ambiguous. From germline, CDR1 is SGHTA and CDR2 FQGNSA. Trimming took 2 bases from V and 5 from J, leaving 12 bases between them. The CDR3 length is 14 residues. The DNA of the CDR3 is TGTGCCAGCAGCTTACAATCAGGTCTGGAGACCCAGTACTTC. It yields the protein CASSLQSGLETQYF.

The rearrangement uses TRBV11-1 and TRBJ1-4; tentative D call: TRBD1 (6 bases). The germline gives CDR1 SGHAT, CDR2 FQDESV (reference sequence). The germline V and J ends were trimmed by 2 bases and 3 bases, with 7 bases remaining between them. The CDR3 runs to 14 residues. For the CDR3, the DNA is TGTGCCAGCAGCTTACGACAGGCTAATGAAAAACTGTTTTTT. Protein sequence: CASSLRQANEKLFF.

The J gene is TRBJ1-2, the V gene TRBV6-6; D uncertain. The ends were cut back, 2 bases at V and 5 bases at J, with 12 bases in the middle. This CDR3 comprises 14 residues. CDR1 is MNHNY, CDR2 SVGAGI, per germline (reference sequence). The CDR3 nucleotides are TGTGCCAGCAGTTACCGCGACGTGGGTTATGGCTACACCTTC. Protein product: CASSYRDVGYGYTF.